The entry below gives a single T cell receptor (beta chain) sequence along with its context. Antigen unknown. This record comes from a study of response to subunit inactivated influenza vaccine. Study results and caveats: A suggestion made by the authors is that each seasonal influenza vaccination recruits few new T cells.

TCRdb itself ran the RT-PCR reads through MiXCR, one entry per CDR3 protein. This sample has roughly 290,000 distinct CDR3 sequences, with about a fifth found just once. The sequencing here drew on PBMCs from blood, taken roughly 20 months after vaccination. The receptor comes from a man aged 45 to 70 who received an inactivated influenza vaccine.

The CDR3 sequence: CASRLVNNQPQHF. The CDR3 nucleotides read TGTGCCAGCCGACTTGTGAACAATCAGCCCCAGCATTTT. The chain carries TRBV6-1 and TRBJ1-5, with D hard to call. CDR3 length: 13 residues. V was shortened by 8 bases and J by 3 bases, with 11 bases between the two germline ends. CDR1 and CDR2 from the germline V gene are MNHNS and SASEGT.